The sequence of this T cell receptor (beta chain) was determined in a study of cytomegalovirus exposure and HLA in healthy donors. Study-wide findings and caveats: The productive fraction for most TCR beta V segments was about 90% or about 30% in an earlier analysis. In a later analysis, TCR beta V- and J-gene trimming was associated with a missense DCLRE1C variant. Investigators reported 150 to 200 TCR beta chains as tied to cytomegalovirus.

PCR employed 60 Vbeta and 13 Jbeta primers. TCRdb's table, derived via immunoSEQ multiplex PCR, lists solely in-frame clones and lacks some. Of about 170,000 clones in the sample, approximately 78% were seen once. Comment on this clone: No antigen is known for it.

V was shortened by 2 bases and J by 5 bases, with 12 bases between the two germline ends. Germline-derived CDR1 and CDR2 are SQVTM and ANQGSEA. The CDR3 is made up of 14 amino acids. The sample was PBMCs. The sequence was obtained from a woman in her 50s in good health and CMV-seropositive. V gene TRBV29-1 combines with J gene TRBJ2-2; D might be TRBD1 (5 bases). CDR3 region: CSVEQGARTGELFF. As DNA, the CDR3 is TGCAGCGTTGAACAAGGGGCGCGGACCGGGGAGCTGTTTTTT.